The entry below gives a single T cell receptor beta chain sequence along with its context. The V gene end was trimmed by 11 bases and the J gene end by 0 bases; junction bases not matched to a gene: 9. Germline lookup yields CDR1 SEHNR and CDR2 FQNEAQ (reference sequence). The CDR3 loop spans 15 amino acids. This sample was included in a study of blood T cells in healthy people across ages. A J-beta primer mix and a sample-barcoded 5' primer were used in a second PCR of about 7 to 12 cycles. Samples each returned at least 2.5 million CDR3-containing paired-end reads. TCRdb redid the calling of the 5' RACE reads with MiXCR, one entry per CDR3 protein. Among around 790,000 distinct CDR3 sequences, under 45% were seen once, and the ten largest hold about a fifth.

This sequence joins TRBV7-9 and TRBJ2-4, with 8 bases identical to TRBD1. The sequenced sample was blood. The sequence was obtained from a man aged 55 to 70 in good health. CDR3 sequence: CAVRGQGKAKNIQYF. DNA of the CDR3: TGTGCCGTACGCGGACAGGGAAAAGCCAAAAACATTCAGTACTTC.